Listed here are 24 T cell receptor beta chains from one sample, sequenced in a study of T cells after yellow fever vaccination. TCRdb re-called the 5' RACE reads with MiXCR, one entry per CDR3 protein. The table shows around 350,000 distinct CDR3 sequences, with roughly 11% occurring only once. Material: PBMCs, obtained on the day of the first yellow fever vaccination. The receptors here all came from a man aged 18 to 30 who received the YFV17D yellow fever vaccine.

Here the CDR3 reads CASSPTGVNNEQFF. DNA of the CDR3: TGTGCCAGCTCACCGACCGGGGTGAACAATGAGCAGTTCTTC. The rearrangement links TRBV18 to TRBJ2-1; possible D gene TRBD2, 5 bases. The V and J ends lost 3 bases and 5 bases respectively, with 11 bases between them. This CDR3 has 14 amino acids. Germline CDR1 and CDR2: KGHSH and LQKENI. The whole variable domain, filled in from reference TRBV18 and TRBJ2-1, reads NAGVMQNPRHLVRRRGQEARLRCSPMKGHSHVYWYRQLPEEGLKFMVYLQKENIIDESGMPKERFSAEFPKEGPSILRIQQVVRGDSAAYFCASSPTGVNNEQFFGPGTRLTVL.

This clonotype was counted many times. This chain connects TRBV7-2 to TRBJ2-3; unclear D gene. There are 12 residues in the CDR3. Deletions cut 6 bases from V and 4 bases from J, with 8 bases between. CDR1 SGHTA and CDR2 FQGNSA come from the germline V gene. The CDR3 region has the DNA TGTGCCAGCAGGCCCCAGTCAGATACGCAGTATTTT. This gives the protein CASRPQSDTQYF. The variable domain in full, with the rest retrieved from reference TRBV7-2 and TRBJ2-3, is GAGVSQSPSNKVTEKGKDVELRCDPISGHTALYWYRQSLGQGLEFLIYFQGNSAPDKSGLPSDRFSAERTGGSVSTLTIQRTQQEDSAVYLCASRPQSDTQYFGPGTRLTVL.

The rearrangement links TRBV5-6 to TRBJ1-2; 9 bases agree with TRBD1. Germline V gene sequence: CDR1 SGHDT, CDR2 YYEEEE. This CDR3 is 15 amino acids long. J was trimmed by 4 bases and V by 3 bases; bases with no gene match: 7. The CDR3 loop is CASSWDRAMSYGYTF. CDR3 nucleotide sequence: TGTGCCAGCAGCTGGGACAGGGCGATGAGCTATGGCTACACCTTC.

In its sample, this clonotype was seen many times. The V and J genes are TRBV11-2 and TRBJ2-2; D not certain. Trimming took off 5 bases at V and 1 base at J, with 5 bases between the two ends. Germline values: CDR1 SGHAT, CDR2 FQNNGV. This CDR3 contains 13 residues. Here the CDR3 reads CASSPLNTGELFF. The CDR3 bases are TGTGCCAGCAGCCCCCTGAACACCGGGGAGCTGTTTTTT.

This clonotype was observed many times. The chain uses TRBV24-1 and TRBJ1-1, with D possibly being TRBD1 (5 bases). V was cut by 7 bases and J by 5 bases, with 13 bases left in between. This CDR3 spans 13 amino acids. Germline V gene sequence: CDR1 KGHDR, CDR2 SFDVKD. CDR3 residues: CATSQGEVTEAFF. Here the CDR3 DNA reads TGTGCCACCAGCCAGGGTGAAGTGACTGAAGCTTTCTTT.

For this clonotype: A read error may produce the germline difference seen at one junction end. The J gene is TRBJ2-1, the V gene TRBV20-1; D is uncertain. This CDR3 comprises 14 residues. The germline CDR1 and CDR2 sequences are DFQATT and SNEGSKA (reference sequence). The CDR3 DNA reads as TGCAGTGCAAAGGACCGAATCGGGTACAATGAGCTGTTCTTC. Amino acid sequence: CSAKDRIGYNELFF.

V and J are TRBV7-2 and TRBJ1-2; D uncertain. V was pared by 8 bases and J by 7 bases, with 8 bases between. This CDR3 region has 10 residues. Per the germline V gene, CDR1 is SGHTA and CDR2 is FQGNSA. The DNA of the CDR3 is TGTGCCAGCGGCCCTTCTGGCTACACCTTC. As protein: CASGPSGYTF.

This chain uses TRBV4-1 with TRBJ2-5; D possibly corresponds to TRBD1 (6 bases). Germline loops: CDR1 MGHRA, CDR2 YSYEKL. Trimming stripped 0 bases from V and 5 bases from J, with 19 bases between. CDR3 length: 17 residues. As DNA, the CDR3 is TGCGCCAGCAGCCAAGATAGTCGGACAGAGATTCGGGAGACCCAGTACTTC. Translating it yields CASSQDSRTEIRETQYF.

This clonotype was seen at least ten times. This sequence joins TRBV4-1 and TRBJ2-1; the D gene is possibly TRBD1 (5 bases). Between the trimmed V and J ends, which lost 3 bases and 7 bases, there was a span of 19 bases. The germline V gene encodes CDR1 MGHRA and CDR2 YSYEKL. The CDR3 runs 16 residues. CDR3 nucleotides: TGCGCCAGCAGCCACCCCAGGGAAGCCTATCCTAATGAGCAGTTCTTC. Protein: CASSHPREAYPNEQFF.

This clonotype was observed many times. V is TRBV5-1 and J is TRBJ1-4; D remains unclear. The CDR3 consists of 14 residues. Germline-derived CDR1 and CDR2 are SGHRS and YFSETQ. With 2 bases removed from V and 3 bases from J, the gap between germline ends came to 8 bases. The CDR3 DNA is TGCGCCAGCAGCTTTAACCTTCCTAATGAAAAACTGTTTTTT. Translating it yields CASSFNLPNEKLFF.

This clonotype was seen repeatedly, ten times or more. The rearrangement joins TRBV7-8 to TRBJ1-2; TRBD1 aligns across 7 bases. The CDR3 covers 15 residues. J gave up 0 bases and V 0 bases, and 1 base lay outside the gene matches. Germline CDR1 and CDR2: SGHVS and FQNEAQ. The CDR3 region has the DNA TGTGCCAGCAGCTTAGCGGGACAGTCTAACTATGGCTACACCTTC. Encoded protein: CASSLAGQSNYGYTF.

About this clonotype: A junction boundary mismatches the germline segment, possibly from a read error. CDR3 sequence (DNA): TGTGCCAGCAATTTAATGCTAGCGGGGGGACAAGAGGCCCAGTACTTC. This codes for CASNLMLAGGQEAQYF. The chain is built from TRBV6-2 or TRBV6-3 and TRBJ2-5; 11 bases match TRBD2. CDR1 MNHEY and CDR2 SVGEGT come from the germline V gene. CDR3 length equals 16 residues.

In its sample, this clonotype was seen a few times. The chain recombines TRBV4-1 with TRBJ1-5; 10 bases fit TRBD1. V trimming: 6 bases; J trimming: 8 bases; junction bases outside the gene matches: 10. From germline, CDR1 is MGHRA and CDR2 YSYEKL. The CDR3 has 15 residues. In nucleotides, the CDR3 is TGCGCCAGCAGTTTGGGACAGGGGCCGGTGGAGCCCCAGCATTTT. Amino acid sequence: CASSLGQGPVEPQHF.

This sequence joins TRBV5-1 and TRBJ2-3; the D is unclear. The germline V and J ends were trimmed by 6 bases and 6 bases, with 8 bases remaining between them. This CDR3 contains 11 residues. Germline V gene sequence: CDR1 SGHRS, CDR2 YFSETQ. This CDR3 is CASTSGDTQYF. For the CDR3, the DNA is TGCGCCAGCACCTCGGGTGATACGCAGTATTTT.

The CDR3 region is CASSYRGRSNEKLFF. The CDR3, as DNA: TGTGCCAGCAGTTACCGGGGGAGGTCAAACGAAAAACTGTTTTTT. V gene TRBV6-5 combines with J gene TRBJ1-4, with D possibly TRBD1 on 5 matching bases. V was trimmed by 2 bases and J by 8 bases, leaving 15 bases between them. Germline assignment: CDR1 MNHEY and CDR2 SVGAGI. The length of the CDR3 is 15 residues.

The chain recombines TRBV28 with TRBJ1-6; D gene ambiguous. V shed 10 bases and J shed 7 bases, with 11 bases lying between them. This CDR3 region has 12 residues. CDR1 is MDHEN and CDR2 is SYDVKM in the germline V gene. The CDR3, as DNA: TGTGCCATTAATACGGGCAATTCACCCCTCCACTTT. Amino acid sequence: CAINTGNSPLHF. The full variable domain, rest sourced from reference TRBV28 and TRBJ1-6, is DVKVTQSSRYLVKRTGEKVFLECVQDMDHENMFWYRQDPGLGLRLIYFSYDVKMKEKGDIPEGYSVSREKKERFSLILESASTNQTSMYLCAINTGNSPLHFGNGTRLTVT.

The rearrangement links TRBV6-2 or TRBV6-3 to TRBJ2-7; D gene ambiguous. The germline V and J ends were trimmed by 7 bases and 3 bases, with 10 bases remaining between them. Germline CDR1 is MNHEY and CDR2 is SVGEGT. The CDR3 sequence is 12 residues long. The CDR3 sequence is CASTGFIYEQYF. The CDR3 DNA is TGTGCCAGCACCGGGTTTATCTACGAGCAGTACTTC.

This clonotype was picked up many times. The chain has TRBV20-1 and TRBJ1-1; D uncertain. The length of the CDR3 is 14 residues. Germline V gene sequence: CDR1 DFQATT, CDR2 SNEGSKA (reference sequence). Trimming took 0 bases from V and 1 from J, leaving 9 bases between them. For the CDR3, the DNA is TGCAGTGCTAGAGACCCAGGTTCGAACACTGAAGCTTTCTTT. Its protein is CSARDPGSNTEAFF.

This clonotype showed up many times. This chain's CDR3 is CAWAGTGTYEQYF. The CDR3, as DNA: TGTGCCTGGGCTGGGACAGGGACCTACGAGCAGTACTTC. This chain connects TRBV30 to TRBJ2-7; 9 bases align to TRBD1. CDR1 GTSNPN and CDR2 SVGIG come from the germline V gene (reference sequence). V was pared by 5 bases and J by 2 bases, with 4 bases of the junction left unmatched. CDR3 length: 13 amino acids.

Concerning this clonotype: Compared with germline, one end of the junction differs, possibly owing to a read error. J is TRBJ2-3 and V is TRBV20-1, with TRBD2 identical over 11 bases. The germline gives CDR1 DFQATT, CDR2 SNEGSKA (reference sequence). This CDR3 has 14 amino acids. The CDR3 region is CIAHPSGGIDTQYF. The CDR3 DNA reads TGCATTGCTCACCCTAGCGGGGGGATCGATACGCAGTATTTT.

This clonotype has at least ten counts. The gene calls are TRBV29-1 and TRBJ2-3, with D hard to call. Trimming removed 4 bases at V and 0 bases at J, with 17 bases between. The length of the CDR3 is 16 residues. Germline CDR1 SQVTM, CDR2 ANQGSEA. CDR3 amino acids: CSVAQIHFLSTDTQYF. The CDR3 DNA reads as TGCAGCGTTGCACAGATTCACTTTCTAAGCACAGATACGCAGTATTTT.

The J gene is TRBJ2-1, the V gene TRBV24-1, with D possibly TRBD1 on 5 matching bases. CDR1 KGHDR and CDR2 SFDVKD come from the germline V gene. Trimming stripped 4 bases from V and 4 bases from J, with 19 bases between. This CDR3 comprises 17 residues. The DNA for the CDR3 is TGTGCCACCAGTGACGCATCTAGGACATGGGATTACAATGAGCAGTTCTTC. It is translated as CATSDASRTWDYNEQFF.

The sample holds many counts of this clonotype. One junction end does not reproduce the germline sequence, and a read error may be involved. The chain couples TRBV5-1 to TRBJ2-1; TRBD2 agrees at 9 bases. Germline V CDR1 and CDR2: SGHRS, YFSETQ. The CDR3 runs to 15 residues. The CDR3 nucleotides read TGTGCCAGCAGTTTGACTAGCGGCTCCTACAATGAGCAGTTCTTC. Amino acids: CASSLTSGSYNEQFF.

This clonotype occurred a few times. The genes are TRBV7-9 and TRBJ2-3; 7 bases fit TRBD1. Per the germline V gene, CDR1 is SEHNR and CDR2 is FQNEAQ (reference sequence). V lost 7 bases and J lost 0; bases outside the gene matches: 4. The CDR3 length is 14 residues. The CDR3 region has the DNA TGTGCCAGCAATCAGGGGGACAGCACAGATACGCAGTATTTT. It encodes CASNQGDSTDTQYF.